The rows below give T cell receptor beta chains drawn from one sample of a study of T cells in Graves' hyperthyroidism and ophthalmopathy. TCRdb fed the multiplex PCR reads into MiXCR, producing one record per CDR3 protein. The sample lists 400,000 or so distinct CDR3 sequences, more than 13% occurring once. Material: blood. These receptors were collected from a man in his forties or fifties with Graves' ophthalmopathy. The CDR3 runs from the conserved cysteine through the conserved F or W. Fields, in order: clone size, J gene, D gene, V gene, CDR3 protein, CDR3 DNA. D genes are given only for firm matches. The size entry is marked missing in some rows and otherwise reads once, few, many or a size class.

. | TRBJ2-7 | . | TRBV9 | CASSVEGRNPYQQYF | TGTGCCAGCAGCGTAGAAGGTAGGAACCCCTACCAGCAGTACTTC
once | TRBJ2-1 | . | TRBV12-3/TRBV12-4 | CASSKQEGSYNEQFF | TGTGCCAGCAGTAAGCAGGAGGGAAGCTACAATGAGCAGTTCTTC
. | TRBJ2-1 | . | TRBV5-1 | CASLQGKNEQFF | TGCGCCAGCCTACAGGGTAAAAATGAGCAGTTCTTC
many | TRBJ2-5 | TRBD2 | TRBV29-1 | CSAGTSGSKETQYF | TGCAGCGCCGGGACTAGCGGGAGTAAAGAGACCCAGTACTTC
many | TRBJ2-7 | . | TRBV29-1 | CSVEFANSYEQYF | TGCAGCGTTGAGTTTGCCAACTCCTACGAGCAGTACTTC
. | TRBJ2-5 | . | TRBV28 | CASSSPAGQETQYF | TGTGCCAGCAGTTCCCCAGCGGGCCAAGAGACCCAGTACTTC
many | TRBJ2-1 | TRBD2 | TRBV5-1 | CASSNPPSGSAYNEQFF | TGCGCCAGCAGCAACCCTCCTAGCGGGAGCGCGTACAATGAGCAGTTCTTC
many | TRBJ2-7 | TRBD2 | TRBV27 | CASSVSTSGLSYEQYF | TGTGCCAGCAGTGTGTCAACTAGCGGCCTATCCTACGAGCAGTACTTC
many | TRBJ2-2 | . | TRBV3-1 | CASSQVDSDTGELFF | TGTGCCAGCAGCCAAGTCGACAGTGACACCGGGGAGCTGTTTTTT
many | TRBJ2-7 | . | TRBV6-1 | CASRRGTASGDSYEQYF | TGTGCCAGCAGGAGAGGGACAGCAAGCGGGGATTCCTACGAGCAGTACTTC
many | TRBJ2-7 | . | TRBV3-1 | CASSQYSYEQYF | TGTGCCAGCAGCCAGTACTCCTACGAGCAGTACTTC
many | TRBJ2-3 | TRBD2 | TRBV28 | CASTLTSGPPTDTQYF | TGTGCCAGCACCCTAACTAGCGGCCCACCCACAGATACGCAGTATTTT
many | TRBJ1-1 | . | TRBV7-6 | CASSAGTNTEAFF | TGTGCCAGCAGCGCCGGGACGAACACTGAAGCTTTCTTT
many | TRBJ1-2 | TRBD1 | TRBV30 | CAWNLGTVYGYTF | TGTGCCTGGAACCTCGGGACAGTATATGGCTACACCTTC
many | TRBJ2-1 | TRBD2 | TRBV5-1 | CASSLGGSSGEQFF | TGCGCCAGCAGCTTGGGCGGGAGTTCGGGTGAGCAGTTCTTC
few | TRBJ1-5 | . | TRBV9 | CASSVDREQPQHF | TGTGCCAGCAGCGTAGATAGGGAGCAGCCCCAGCATTTT
many | TRBJ2-1 | . | TRBV24-1 | CATSDRSTSYNEQFF | TGTGCCACCAGTGATCGGTCCACCTCCTACAATGAGCAGTTCTTC
many | TRBJ1-1 | . | TRBV30 | CAWIMMNTEAFF | TGTGCCTGGATCATGATGAACACTGAAGCTTTCTTT
many | TRBJ2-2 | . | TRBV6-1 | CASRRSPPNTGELFF | TGTGCCAGCAGACGGAGTCCCCCGAACACCGGGGAGCTGTTTTTT
few | TRBJ2-5 | TRBD2 | TRBV4-2 | CASSQEQAGGRVTQYF | TGTGCCAGCAGCCAAGAGCAAGCGGGAGGTCGGGTGACCCAGTACTTC
. | TRBJ2-7 | . | TRBV30 | CAWSVQGLGQYF | TGTGCCTGGAGTGTACAAGGTCTCGGGCAGTACTTC
. | TRBJ2-6 | . | TRBV20-1 | CSARGRVDSGANVLTF | TGCAGTGCTAGAGGGCGGGTAGACTCTGGGGCCAACGTCCTGACTTTC
. | TRBJ2-7 | TRBD2 | TRBV12-5 | CASGLDLAGYEQYF | TGTGCTAGTGGTTTGGATCTAGCGGGCTACGAGCAGTACTTC
. | TRBJ1-2 | TRBD1 | TRBV6-1 | CASSERTGLAYGYTF | TGTGCCAGCAGTGAAAGGACAGGGCTTGCCTATGGCTACACCTTC
many | TRBJ2-7 | . | TRBV6-6 | CASSYSLGATYEQYF | TGTGCCAGCAGTTACTCGTTGGGGGCCACCTACGAGCAGTACTTC
many | TRBJ2-1 | TRBD2 | TRBV7-9 | CASSLISGAQYNEQFF | TGTGCCAGCAGCCTAATTAGCGGGGCCCAATACAATGAGCAGTTCTTC
many | TRBJ1-1 | . | TRBV5-1 | CASSLTRGEAFF | TGCGCCAGCAGCTTGACCCGAGGGGAAGCTTTCTTT
many | TRBJ2-2 | . | TRBV5-6 | CASSLPNTGELFF | TGTGCCAGCAGCTTACCGAACACCGGGGAGCTGTTTTTT
many | TRBJ2-7 | TRBD1 | TRBV6-1 | CASSHLPGTGGQYEQYF | TGTGCCAGCAGCCACCTTCCCGGGACAGGGGGCCAGTACGAGCAGTACTTC
many | TRBJ1-3 | . | TRBV5-8 | CASSFRTMGNTIYF | TGTGCCAGCAGCTTCAGAACGATGGGAAACACCATATATTTT
many | TRBJ2-3 | TRBD2 | TRBV7-2 | CASSSLAGGPPSKDTQYF | TGTGCCAGCAGCTCACTAGCGGGAGGGCCCCCATCCAAAGATACGCAGTATTTT